A single sample is the source of the 24 T cell receptor beta chains below, sequenced in a study of chemoradiotherapy in HPV16-positive cancers. Using immunoSEQ multiplex PCR, the repertoire was profiled, and TCRdb retains in-frame clones only, with some absent. The sample lists about 12,000 clones, 70% to 90% occurring once. The sample here was blood, taken from a patient who underwent chemoradiotherapy. The receptors shown here come from a human donor with HPV-associated anogenital cancer.

The V gene is TRBV4-1, the J gene TRBJ1-1; D not certain. V was clipped by 2 bases and J by 1 base, with 11 bases between them. From germline, CDR1 is MGHRA and CDR2 YSYEKL. This CDR3 comprises 15 residues. CDR3 loop: CASSQIYTSNTEAFF. CDR3 coding DNA: TGCGCCAGCAGCCAAATTTACACGTCGAACACTGAAGCTTTCTTT.

In its sample, this clone was seen a few times. The gene calls are TRBV29-1 and TRBJ2-1, with 9 bases identical to TRBD1. Germline trimming cut 6 bases from V and 7 bases from J; bases unmatched to any gene: 19. This CDR3 contains 17 residues. The germline gives CDR1 SQVTM, CDR2 ANQGSEA. CDR3 in amino acids: CSVVSISGTGSGNEQFF. The DNA of the CDR3 is TGCAGCGTCGTATCCATCTCCGGGACAGGGTCAGGAAATGAGCAGTTCTTC.

This chain links TRBV4-3 with TRBJ1-6, with D maybe TRBD1 (6 bases). Germline-derived CDR1 and CDR2 are LGHNA and YSLEER. This CDR3 is 22 amino acids long. Trimming shortened V by 0 bases and J by 0 bases, and 24 bases separated the two germline ends. The CDR3 DNA is TGCGCCAGCAGCCAAGATCGGGGACGTGGAGGGGGACCGAGCTCCTATAATTCACCCCTCCACTTT. Translation gives CASSQDRGRGGGPSSYNSPLHF.

The CDR3 DNA is TGTGCCAGCAGCTTGGCCGGGTCCGGGGGCAATCAGCCCCAGCATTTT. Translating it yields CASSLAGSGGNQPQHF. The chain has TRBV5-4 and TRBJ1-5; D gene ambiguous. The CDR3 runs 16 residues. The V end was cut by 0 bases, the J end by 2 bases, with 12 bases between. Germline CDR1 SGHNT, CDR2 YYREEE (reference sequence).

V gene TRBV19 combines with J gene TRBJ2-1; 14 positions agree with TRBD2. Trimming at V came to 5 bases and at J to 5 bases, leaving 2 bases not matched to a gene. This CDR3 has 15 amino acids. The germline gives CDR1 LNHDA, CDR2 SQIVND (reference sequence). For the CDR3, the DNA is TGTGCCAGTAGTCCGACTAGCGGGGGGGACAATGAGCAGTTCTTC. Translating gives CASSPTSGGDNEQFF.

As concerns this clone: The same CDR3 is also encoded by other DNA sequences in this sample. The chain employs TRBV19 and TRBJ2-1; D is ambiguous. V was clipped by 3 bases and J by 6 bases, with 6 bases between them. Germline-derived CDR1 and CDR2 are LNHDA and SQIVND (reference sequence). The CDR3 consists of 12 residues. In nucleotides, the CDR3 is TGTGCCAGTAGTATCCAGGCCAATGAGCAGTTCTTC. Residues: CASSIQANEQFF.

Remarks on this clone: This specimen includes other DNA sequences encoding the same CDR3. V gene TRBV18 combines with J gene TRBJ2-7, with TRBD1 as a possible D gene (6 bases). Trimming removed 6 bases from V and 2 bases from J, with 11 bases in between. CDR1 KGHSH and CDR2 LQKENI come from the germline V gene. The CDR3 covers 13 residues. In nucleotides, the CDR3 is TGTGCCAGCTCTCAAGGACAGACCTACGAGCAGTACTTC. As protein: CASSQGQTYEQYF.

This chain links TRBV6-5 with TRBJ1-5; D call uncertain. Germline V gene data show CDR1 as MNHEY and CDR2 as SVGAGI. V was pared by 6 bases and J by 5 bases, with 11 bases between. This CDR3 comprises 13 residues. The CDR3 is CASSPSWYQPQHF. The CDR3 region has the DNA TGTGCCAGCAGCCCAAGTTGGTATCAGCCCCAGCATTTT.

The chain couples TRBV6-4 to TRBJ1-1; TRBD1 matches at 9 bases. V lost 6 bases to trimming and J lost 1 base; unmatched junction nucleotides: 9. This CDR3 region has 16 residues. Germline lookup yields CDR1 MRHNA and CDR2 SNTAGT. CDR3 sequence: CASSLTGGSGNTEAFF. DNA for the CDR3: TGTGCCAGCAGCTTAACAGGGGGCTCGGGGAACACTGAAGCTTTCTTT.

The sample holds a few counts of this clone. This rearrangement joins TRBV2 to TRBJ1-3, with D perhaps TRBD1 (5 bases). Trimming left V 6 bases short and J 5 bases short, with 5 bases between. Germline assignment: CDR1 SNHLY and CDR2 FYNNEI. CDR3 length: 11 amino acids. Here the CDR3 reads CASRDRNTIYF. The CDR3 DNA reads as TGTGCCAGCAGGGACAGAAACACCATATATTTT.

The chain recombines TRBV5-1 with TRBJ2-1, with 7 bases fitting TRBD1. The V gene's germline CDR1 is SGHRS and CDR2 YFSETQ. The CDR3 sequence is 16 residues long. Trimming at V came to 0 bases and at J to 6 bases, leaving 9 bases not matched to a gene. CDR3 region: CASSLGVRQGRNEQFF. CDR3 nucleotide sequence: TGCGCCAGCAGCTTGGGGGTGAGACAGGGTCGCAATGAGCAGTTCTTC.

This chain uses TRBV25-1 with TRBJ1-1; no reliable D call. Trimming pared 3 bases from V and 5 bases from J, leaving 13 bases between. Germline CDR1 reads MGHDK; CDR2 reads SYGVNS. The CDR3 loop spans 14 amino acids. The CDR3 DNA reads as TGTGCCAGCAGTGATCGGTACGGGAGGACTGAAGCTTTCTTT. The encoded protein is CASSDRYGRTEAFF.

A word on this clone: A read error may produce the germline difference seen at one junction end. The genes are TRBV18 and TRBJ1-6; D is undetermined. Germline CDR1 and CDR2: KGHSH and LQKENI. The CDR3 length is 14 residues. The CDR3 nucleotides are TGTGCCAGCTCACCACTCGGGCAGGATTCACCCCCCCACTTT. Translated, it gives CASSPLGQDSPPHF.

This chain connects TRBV2 to TRBJ1-5, with TRBD1 as a possible D gene (5 bases). Germline loops: CDR1 SNHLY, CDR2 FYNNEI. The CDR3 extends over 13 amino acids. The CDR3 sequence: CASQAYSNQPQHF. CDR3 DNA sequence: TGTGCTTCACAGGCCTATAGCAATCAGCCCCAGCATTTT.

The chain is built from TRBV9 and TRBJ1-2; weak D call: TRBD1 (6 bases). V was shortened by 3 bases and J by 1 base, with 13 bases between the two germline ends. Germline CDR1 and CDR2: SGDLS and YYNGEE. The CDR3 extends over 15 amino acids. CDR3 region: CASSERTERNYGYTF. The CDR3 nucleotides read TGTGCCAGCAGCGAAAGGACAGAGCGTAACTATGGCTACACCTTC.

The genes are TRBV7-8 and TRBJ2-5; the match to TRBD2 covers 7 bases. The CDR3 loop spans 17 amino acids. With 5 bases clipped from V and 2 bases from J, the junction kept 14 bases outside the gene matches. CDR1 is SGHVS, CDR2 FQNEAQ, per germline. CDR3 nucleotides: TGTGCCAGCAGCGGGCGCGGGAGAGCGGGACTACAAGAGACCCAGTACTTC. This sequence encodes CASSGRGRAGLQETQYF. The full variable domain, with the rest looked up from reference TRBV7-8 and TRBJ2-5, is GAGVSQSPRYKVAKRGQDVALRCDPISGHVSLFWYQQALGQGPEFLTYFQNEAQLDKSGLPSDRFFAERPEGSVSTLKIQRTQQEDSAVYLCASSGRGRAGLQETQYFGPGTRLLVL.

This chain uses TRBV7-2 with TRBJ1-3; D not resolved. Germline assignment: CDR1 SGHTA and CDR2 FQGNSA. V lost 1 base, J lost 0 bases, and 4 bases lay in between. CDR3 length equals 14 residues. Written as DNA, the CDR3 is TGTGCCAGCAGCTTAGGTAACTCTGGAAACACCATATATTTT. It is translated as CASSLGNSGNTIYF.

This clone was recorded once. The chain links TRBV6-1 to TRBJ2-1, with TRBD2 matching 10 bases. The V and J ends lost 1 base and 10 bases, in that order; junction bases with no gene match: 13. There are 17 residues in the CDR3. Germline loops: CDR1 MNHNS, CDR2 SASEGT. CDR3 residues: CASSEVMSGGAPEEQFF. As DNA, the CDR3 is TGTGCCAGCAGTGAAGTAATGAGCGGGGGGGCTCCGGAAGAGCAGTTCTTC.

This chain joins TRBV18 and TRBJ1-5, with 9 bases aligning to TRBD1. V was pared by 3 bases and J by 2 bases, with 2 bases of the junction left unmatched. Germline-derived CDR1 and CDR2 are KGHSH and LQKENI. The CDR3 covers 15 residues. The CDR3 region has the DNA TGTGCCAGCTCACCGTGGACAGGGGGCAATCAGCCCCAGCATTTT. Protein: CASSPWTGGNQPQHF.

This chain links TRBV11-2 with TRBJ2-7; D is ambiguous. The germline V and J ends were trimmed by 5 bases and 4 bases, with 6 bases remaining between them. Per the germline V gene, CDR1 is SGHAT and CDR2 is FQNNGV. This CDR3 region has 11 residues. This CDR3 reads CASSKDYEQYF. The CDR3 DNA reads TGTGCCAGCAGCAAAGATTACGAGCAGTACTTC.

In its sample, this clone was seen once. The rearrangement uses TRBV7-6 and TRBJ2-5, with unresolved D. Trimming took off 5 bases at V and 5 bases at J, with 12 bases between the two ends. The CDR3 totals 13 residues. Germline CDR1 reads SGHVS; CDR2 reads FNYEAQ. CDR3 protein: CASSLTVEETQYF. CDR3 nucleotide sequence: TGTGCCAGCAGCCTCACGGTGGAGGAGACCCAGTACTTC. Supplemented by reference TRBV7-6 and TRBJ2-5, the full variable domain reads GAGVSQSPRYKVTKRGQDVALRCDPISGHVSLYWYRQALGQGPEFLTYFNYEAQQDKSGLPNDRFSAERPEGSISTLTIQRTEQRDSAMYRCASSLTVEETQYFGPGTRLLVL.

The table lists this clone with a count of one. The chain joins TRBV6-1 to TRBJ2-5, with D perhaps TRBD1 (6 bases). This CDR3 spans 13 amino acids. V shed 6 bases and J shed 5 bases, with 13 bases lying between them. Per germline, CDR1 MNHNS and CDR2 SASEGT. In DNA, the CDR3 is TGTGCCAGCAGCTGGGGGCATTCTGAGACCCAGTACTTC. This encodes CASSWGHSETQYF.

The chain joins TRBV2 to TRBJ2-7; no clear D. The CDR3 runs 11 residues. V was trimmed by 8 bases and J by 5 bases, leaving 10 bases between them. The germline V gene encodes CDR1 SNHLY and CDR2 FYNNEI. CDR3 sequence reads: CASEARNEQYF. The CDR3 DNA reads TGTGCCAGCGAAGCGAGGAACGAGCAGTACTTC.

V is TRBV5-1 and J is TRBJ1-5; 11 bases are a match to TRBD1. Germline assignment: CDR1 SGHRS and CDR2 YFSETQ. The CDR3 is made up of 17 amino acids. Germline trimming cut 3 bases from V and 3 bases from J; bases unmatched to any gene: 8. CDR3 DNA: TGCGCCAGCAGCTCCGGGACAGGGGGGACGAACAATCAGCCCCAGCATTTT. Translating it yields CASSSGTGGTNNQPQHF.